Listed below are T cell receptor beta chains from one sample, sequenced in a study of T-cell memory formation after mild COVID-19. Each CDR3 protein is one row after TCRdb ran MiXCR on the 5' RACE reads. Seen here are around 300,000 distinct CDR3 sequences, 8% to 10% observed once, and the top ten hold approximately 23%. The sequenced sample consisted of PBMCs or a T cell subset sorted from them (not recorded which). These receptors originate from a man between 18 and 35 years old who had mild COVID-19 (a few samples of this study predate the infection). Cell type and time point are not known. The CDR3 runs from the conserved cysteine through the conserved F or W.

v_gene,j_gene,CDR3aa
TRBV4-3,TRBJ1-2,CASSPPQANYGYTF
TRBV12-3/TRBV12-4,TRBJ1-1,CASSPGRGLNTEAFF
TRBV5-1,TRBJ1-6,CASSRDRGRNSPLHF
TRBV9,TRBJ2-6,CASSGLGSGANVLTF
TRBV27,TRBJ1-1,CASRHLGEAEAFF
TRBV29-1,TRBJ1-5,CSVEFDSNQPQHF
TRBV29-1,TRBJ2-1,CSVEKFYTRSYNEQFF
TRBV7-9,TRBJ2-3,CASSAWTGTVTDTQYF
TRBV12-3/TRBV12-4,TRBJ2-5,CASSPGLQETQYF
TRBV24-1,TRBJ2-3,CATGDGPDTQYF
TRBV19,TRBJ2-3,CASSIARQGGSTDTQYF
TRBV5-1,TRBJ1-6,CASSSGQGNSPLHF
TRBV12-3/TRBV12-4,TRBJ2-4,CASSLRGQGVSKNIQYF
TRBV27,TRBJ1-1,CASSVDEAFF
TRBV7-2,TRBJ1-3,CASSLPSGNTIYF
TRBV6-2/TRBV6-3,TRBJ1-2,CASSGQYYGYTF
TRBV25-1,TRBJ2-7,CASSVLDRVYEQYF
TRBV7-9,TRBJ2-5,CASSLGDRGLRETQYF
TRBV5-1,TRBJ1-2,CASSLAASLGANYGYTF
TRBV25-1,TRBJ1-1,CASSDGWTEAFF
TRBV20-1,TRBJ1-3,CSARSVPRHSGNTIYF
TRBV7-8,TRBJ2-5,CASSPRLAGPPGETQYF
TRBV29-1,TRBJ2-3,CSAQTSGGHTDTQYF
TRBV7-9,TRBJ1-2,CASSPSDGIYGYTF
TRBV7-2,TRBJ1-2,CASSSGGTGMANYGYTF
TRBV6-5,TRBJ2-5,CASTLGGTQYF
TRBV7-3,TRBJ2-5,CASSLTGRQGAQYF
TRBV7-9,TRBJ1-2,CASSRGRTYYTF
TRBV3-1,TRBJ1-1,CASSLRAGGSAEAFF
TRBV18,TRBJ1-1,CASSPPSMRRTEAFF
TRBV9,TRBJ2-1,CASSPGGHPYNEQFF